A single sample gave rise to the 16 T cell receptor beta chains below, sequenced in a study of blood T cell repertoires in COVID-19. Assay: immunoSEQ multiplex PCR; the TCRdb copy retains only in-frame clones and omits some. The sample has about 170,000 clones, more than 75% seen once; the top ten hold just over 2.5%. The sequencing input was peripheral blood. All receptors come from a woman older than 75 with COVID-19, enrolled during active disease.

The chain couples TRBV7-9 to TRBJ2-7; TRBD2 agrees at 8 bases. V lost 5 bases to trimming and J lost 4 bases; unmatched junction nucleotides: 10. Looked up from germline, CDR1 is SEHNR and CDR2 is FQNEAQ (reference sequence). The CDR3 covers 15 residues. CDR3 sequence (DNA): TGTGCCAGCAGCCCCTACCAGCGGGAGAGGTACGAGCAGTACTTC. This codes for CASSPYQRERYEQYF.

V usage is TRBV11-2 and J usage is TRBJ2-2; D remains unclear. In germline, CDR1 is SGHAT, CDR2 FQNNGV. V lost 0 bases and J 10 bases, leaving 12 bases between the germline ends. The length of the CDR3 is 14 residues. The CDR3 is CASSLERSFVELFF. In DNA, the CDR3 is TGTGCCAGCAGCTTAGAGCGGAGTTTTGTGGAGCTGTTTTTT.

The J gene is TRBJ1-2, the V gene TRBV6-5; the match to TRBD1 covers 10 bases. The CDR3 has 15 residues. J lost 3 bases, V lost 6 bases, and 7 bases had no gene match. Looked up from germline, CDR1 is MNHEY and CDR2 is SVGAGI. The DNA of the CDR3 is TGTGCCAGCAGGCAAGACAGGGGGCCTGACTATGGCTACACCTTC. Translated: CASRQDRGPDYGYTF.

The V gene is TRBV5-1, the J gene TRBJ1-1; perhaps TRBD1 as D (6 bases). The CDR3 consists of 15 residues. Germline V gene data show CDR1 as SGHRS and CDR2 as YFSETQ. V lost 0 bases, J lost 5 bases, and 14 bases lay in between. CDR3 sequence (DNA): TGCGCCAGCAGCTTGGCGGGGGGGCGAGGGACTGAAGCTTTCTTT. This sequence encodes CASSLAGGRGTEAFF.

The J gene is TRBJ2-1, the V gene TRBV3-1 (or the pseudogene TRBV3-2); D remains ambiguous. This CDR3 is built from 14 residues. V lost 1 base and J lost 7, with 11 bases in between. Germline loops: CDR1 LGHDT, CDR2 YNNKEL (reference sequence). The CDR3 reads CASSQVRPQNEQFF. The CDR3 DNA reads as TGTGCCAGCAGCCAAGTGCGCCCGCAAAATGAGCAGTTCTTC.

This chain connects TRBV4-2 to TRBJ2-3; 11 bases line up with TRBD2. The V gene end was trimmed by 2 bases and the J gene end by 3 bases; junction bases not matched to a gene: 10. There are 18 residues in the CDR3. The germline V gene has CDR1 LGHNA and CDR2 YNFKEQ. The CDR3 protein is CASSQRLAGGAETDTQYF. The CDR3 nucleotides are TGTGCCAGCAGCCAAAGGCTAGCGGGAGGAGCGGAGACAGATACGCAGTATTTT.

In this sample, this clone turned up a few times. The chain employs TRBV19 and TRBJ1-1; D remains ambiguous. The CDR3 is 14 amino acids. Germline CDR1 is LNHDA and CDR2 is SQIVND (reference sequence). Trimming pared 2 bases from V and 0 bases from J, leaving 7 bases between. CDR3 sequence (DNA): TGTGCCAGTAGTATACAGGTCATGAACACTGAAGCTTTCTTT. Translation gives CASSIQVMNTEAFF.

The chain joins TRBV11-2 to TRBJ2-1; 10 bases align to TRBD1. The CDR3 length is 15 residues. The V segment lost 5 bases and the J segment 10 bases; nucleotides outside the gene matches: 11. Germline-derived CDR1 and CDR2 are SGHAT and FQNNGV. The CDR3 region has the DNA TGTGCCAGCAGCCAAGACAGGGGGCAAGGAGGAGAGCAGTTCTTC. It encodes CASSQDRGQGGEQFF.

The chain couples TRBV6-6 to TRBJ1-2; D uncertain. Between the trimmed V and J ends, which lost 0 bases and 4 bases, there was a span of 15 bases. There are 16 residues in the CDR3. Germline values: CDR1 MNHNY, CDR2 SVGAGI (reference sequence). CDR3 in amino acids: CASSYSSRVTVYGYTF. The CDR3 DNA is TGTGCCAGCAGTTACTCGAGTCGGGTCACCGTCTATGGCTACACCTTC.

The chain uses TRBV7-9 and TRBJ1-2; TRBD1 might be the D (5 bases). Germline assignment: CDR1 SEHNR and CDR2 FQNEAQ (reference sequence). The CDR3 consists of 13 residues. The V and J ends lost 5 bases and 4 bases respectively, with 11 bases between them. Here the CDR3 reads CASSGSGFYGYTF. CDR3 nucleotide sequence: TGTGCCAGCAGCGGGTCAGGGTTCTATGGCTACACCTTC.

The chain employs TRBV15 and TRBJ2-3; 10 nucleotides agree with TRBD2. The CDR3 has 15 residues. Germline CDR1 is LNHNV and CDR2 is YYDKDF (reference sequence). V gave up 5 bases and J gave up 2 bases; unmatched junction bases: 4. In DNA, the CDR3 is TGTGCCACCAGCGGACTAGCGGTCTCCACAGATACGCAGTATTTT. Translated, it gives CATSGLAVSTDTQYF.

Concerning this clone itself: The identical CDR3 is also encoded by other nucleotide sequences in the sample. V and J are TRBV11-3 and TRBJ2-1; possible D gene TRBD2, 5 bases. V was pared by 4 bases and J by 0 bases, with 10 bases between. This CDR3 contains 15 residues. CDR1 and CDR2 from the germline V gene are SGHNT and YENEEA. This CDR3 reads CASSSSGSSYNEQFF. The CDR3 DNA reads TGTGCCAGCAGCTCCAGCGGAAGCTCCTACAATGAGCAGTTCTTC.

The chain joins TRBV14 to TRBJ2-2; a weak D match, TRBD2 (5 bases). Germline V gene lookup returns CDR1 SGHDN and CDR2 FVKESK. The V end lost 3 bases, the J end lost 8 bases, and 22 bases lay between the germline ends. This CDR3 region has 17 residues. CDR3 residues: CASSQIAWGRSRGELFF. The DNA for the CDR3 is TGTGCCAGCAGCCAGATAGCGTGGGGAAGATCCAGAGGGGAGCTGTTTTTT.

The chain uses TRBV3-1 (or the pseudogene TRBV3-2) and TRBJ1-6; TRBD1 agrees at 9 bases. The germline gives CDR1 LGHDT, CDR2 YNNKEL (reference sequence). The J segment lost 7 bases and the V segment lost 5 bases, leaving 6 bases of the junction unmatched. This CDR3 contains 15 residues. This CDR3 is CASSSGTGRNSPLHF. DNA of the CDR3: TGTGCCAGCAGCTCAGGGACAGGGCGGAATTCACCCCTCCACTTT.

This clone was seen just once. The J gene is TRBJ1-2, the V gene TRBV3-1 (or the pseudogene TRBV3-2); D gene unclear. This CDR3 is 13 amino acids long. In germline, CDR1 is LGHDT, CDR2 YNNKEL (reference sequence). V was trimmed by 3 bases and J by 3 bases, leaving 8 bases between them. CDR3 protein: CASSQGQDYGYTF. CDR3 bases: TGTGCCAGCAGCCAGGGTCAGGACTATGGCTACACCTTC.

The rearrangement uses TRBV19 and TRBJ1-4; tentative D call: TRBD1 (5 bases). The V and J ends lost 3 bases and 3 bases respectively, with 23 bases between them. The CDR3 has 19 amino acids. The germline gives CDR1 LNHDA, CDR2 SQIVND (reference sequence). CDR3 sequence reads: CASSMSLGQARRANEKLFF. The CDR3 DNA reads as TGTGCCAGTAGTATGTCCTTGGGGCAGGCGCGACGTGCTAATGAAAAACTGTTTTTT.